The entry below gives a single TCR beta chain sequence along with its context. This clonotype appeared a few times. Its binding antigen is unknown. Base quality data are lacking; no much larger clone is found one base away. The sample originates from a study of CD8 T cells in ankylosing spondylitis (TCRdb year 2017). About the study as a whole: T cell receptor beta repertoires were profiled in healthy donors and ankylosing spondylitis patients so that disease-linked TCR variants could be found. The full study cohort was made up of approximately 24 ankylosing spondylitis patients and roughly 98 healthy donors. Peripheral blood samples were taken, and synovial fluid was additionally collected from ankylosing spondylitis patients.

The paper as a whole reports these results and caveats: Significant enrichment of the disease-linked clones was reported in matched synovial fluid samples from ankylosing spondylitis patients. Blood from ankylosing spondylitis patients appeared to be characterized by a TCR beta motif composed of several highly homologous amino acid variants. Some of the motif variants had been reported before in the synovial fluid and blood of reactive arthritis patients, a finding that suggests common disease-initiation mechanisms. The disease-linked clones showed a CD8+ phenotype and occurred at relatively low frequencies in peripheral blood.

Reads for this sample came from an Illumina HiSeq 2500. Quantitative 5'-RACE with molecular barcodes was the method used to prepare the TCR beta libraries. The original methods were these. Disease-linked TCR variants were identified with a new computational method built on a probabilistic model of VDJ rearrangement. The public reads were quality trimmed at Q25 with fastp and then assembled into clones with MiXCR by TCRdb, keeping productive beta chains. When rows share a CDR3 protein, they turn into one entry using the most common DNA and genes. For this entry, the V and J calls and clone size follow TCRdb and not the study's own pipeline. Counted in this sample were around 230,000 distinct CDR3 sequences; around 7.8% of them appeared once. Of the sample, around 6.8% is held by the ten largest clones. The CDR3 starts with the cysteine, ends with the phenylalanine, and has 14 residues. Just the 42-base CDR3 DNA is kept, in frame starting at base 1. V gives up 3 bases and J gives up 9 bases, and the segment between their germline ends measures 17 bases.

The sequence is built from TRBV12-3 or TRBV12-4 and TRBJ2-5, with no D gene named confidently. This TCR came from a male donor with ankylosing spondylitis or in good health (not recorded which). The material sequenced was blood, either unsorted or a sorted T cell fraction (not recorded which). The nucleotide sequence reads as follows: TGTGCCAGCAGTTTGGTGGCGCCCGGTGGGGCCCAGTACTTC. Its translation is CASSLVAPGGAQYF.